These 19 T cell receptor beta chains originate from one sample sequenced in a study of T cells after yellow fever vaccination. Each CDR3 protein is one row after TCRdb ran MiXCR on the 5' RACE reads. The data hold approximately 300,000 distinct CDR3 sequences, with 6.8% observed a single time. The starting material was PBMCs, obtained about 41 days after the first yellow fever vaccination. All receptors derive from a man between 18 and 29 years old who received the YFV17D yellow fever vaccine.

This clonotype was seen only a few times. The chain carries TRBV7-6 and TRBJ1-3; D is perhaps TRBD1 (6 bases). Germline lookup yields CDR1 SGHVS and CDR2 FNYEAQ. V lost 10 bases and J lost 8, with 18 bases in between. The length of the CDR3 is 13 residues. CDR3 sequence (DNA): TGTGCCATCGGATGGCAGGGGACCGACACCATATATTTT. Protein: CAIGWQGTDTIYF.

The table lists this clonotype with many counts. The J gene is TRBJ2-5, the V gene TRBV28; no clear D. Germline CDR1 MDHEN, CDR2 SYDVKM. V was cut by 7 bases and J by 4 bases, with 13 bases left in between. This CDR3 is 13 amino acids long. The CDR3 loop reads CASNFQARETQYF. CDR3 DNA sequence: TGTGCCAGCAACTTCCAAGCCCGAGAGACCCAGTACTTC.

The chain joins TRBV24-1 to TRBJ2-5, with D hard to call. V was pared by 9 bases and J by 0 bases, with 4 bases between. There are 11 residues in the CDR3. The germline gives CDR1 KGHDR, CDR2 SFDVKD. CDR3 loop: CATEYQETQYF. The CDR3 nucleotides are TGTGCCACCGAGTACCAAGAGACCCAGTACTTC.

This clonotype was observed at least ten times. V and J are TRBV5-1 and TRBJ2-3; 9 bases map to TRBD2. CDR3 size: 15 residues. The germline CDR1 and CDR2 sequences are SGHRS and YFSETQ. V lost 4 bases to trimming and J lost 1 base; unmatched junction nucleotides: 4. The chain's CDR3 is CASSERGVRTDTQYF. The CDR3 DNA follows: TGCGCCAGCAGCGAGCGGGGGGTCCGCACAGATACGCAGTATTTT.

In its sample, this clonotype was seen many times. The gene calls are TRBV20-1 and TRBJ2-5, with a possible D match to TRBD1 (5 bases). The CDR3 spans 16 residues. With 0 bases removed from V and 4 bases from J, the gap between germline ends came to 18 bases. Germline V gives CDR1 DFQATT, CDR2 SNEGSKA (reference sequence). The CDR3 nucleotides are TGCAGTGCTAGAGATGGTGAAGGGGCGAGTCTAGAGACCCAGTACTTC. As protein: CSARDGEGASLETQYF.

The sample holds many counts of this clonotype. The CDR3 DNA reads as TGCAGCGTTGAAGGAGTTGAATGGAAACCTGACCAAGAGACCCAGTACTTC. Translating it yields CSVEGVEWKPDQETQYF. The rearrangement uses TRBV29-1 and TRBJ2-5; the D is unclear. From germline, CDR1 is SQVTM and CDR2 ANQGSEA. V lost 1 base, J lost 0 bases, and 18 bases lay in between. The CDR3 spans 17 residues.

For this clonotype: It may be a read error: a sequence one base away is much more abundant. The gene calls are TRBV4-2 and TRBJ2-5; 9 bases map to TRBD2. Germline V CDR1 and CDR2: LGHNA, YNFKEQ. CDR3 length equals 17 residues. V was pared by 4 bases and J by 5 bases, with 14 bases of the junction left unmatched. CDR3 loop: CASSLNNNSGGGETQYF. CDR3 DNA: TGTGCCAGCAGCCTCAACAACAATAGCGGGGGAGGGGAGACCCAGTACTTC.

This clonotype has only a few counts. The CDR3 DNA reads TGCAGTGCTAGAACGAGCGGGGAGGAGACCCAGTACTTC. It codes for CSARTSGEETQYF. The J gene is TRBJ2-5, the V gene TRBV20-1, with 7 bases lining up with TRBD2. V lost 2 bases, J lost 5 bases, and 5 bases stayed unmatched. The CDR3 is 13 residues long. Germline V CDR1 and CDR2: DFQATT, SNEGSKA (reference sequence).

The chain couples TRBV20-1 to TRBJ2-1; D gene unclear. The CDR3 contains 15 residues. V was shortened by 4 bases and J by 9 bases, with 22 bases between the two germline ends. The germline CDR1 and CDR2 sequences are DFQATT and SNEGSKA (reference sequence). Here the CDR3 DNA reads TGCAGTGCTAACTCACCAGGTCTGAAAAAGGCTGAGCAGTTCTTC. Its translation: CSANSPGLKKAEQFF.

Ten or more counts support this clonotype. The CDR3 loop reads CASSGGLAGGNPYNEQFF. CDR3 nucleotide sequence: TGCGCCAGCAGCGGGGGACTAGCGGGGGGTAACCCCTACAATGAGCAGTTCTTC. The chain carries TRBV4-1 and TRBJ2-1; TRBD2 matches 15 bases. CDR3 length: 18 residues. In germline, CDR1 is MGHRA, CDR2 YSYEKL. Unmatched junction bases numbered 7, after V lost 5 bases and J lost 2 bases.

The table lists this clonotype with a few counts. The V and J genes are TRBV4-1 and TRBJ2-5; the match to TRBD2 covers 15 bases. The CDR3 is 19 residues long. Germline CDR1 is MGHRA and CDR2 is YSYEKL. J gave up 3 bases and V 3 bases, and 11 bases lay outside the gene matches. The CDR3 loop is CASSQRPPGLAGGEETQYF. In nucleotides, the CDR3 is TGCGCCAGCAGCCAGCGGCCACCGGGACTAGCGGGGGGAGAAGAGACCCAGTACTTC.

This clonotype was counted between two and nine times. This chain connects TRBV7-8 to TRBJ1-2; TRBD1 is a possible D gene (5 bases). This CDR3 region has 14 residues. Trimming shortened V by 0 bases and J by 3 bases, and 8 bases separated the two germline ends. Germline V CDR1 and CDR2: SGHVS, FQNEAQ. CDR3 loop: CASSLAQGYYGYTF. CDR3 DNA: TGTGCCAGCAGCTTAGCGCAGGGCTACTATGGCTACACCTTC.

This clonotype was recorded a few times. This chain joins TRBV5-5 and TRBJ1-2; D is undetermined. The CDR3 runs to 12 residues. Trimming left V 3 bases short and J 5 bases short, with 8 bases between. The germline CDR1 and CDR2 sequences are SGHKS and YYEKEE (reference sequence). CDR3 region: CASSWGTYGYTF. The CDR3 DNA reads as TGTGCCAGCAGCTGGGGAACGTATGGCTACACCTTC.

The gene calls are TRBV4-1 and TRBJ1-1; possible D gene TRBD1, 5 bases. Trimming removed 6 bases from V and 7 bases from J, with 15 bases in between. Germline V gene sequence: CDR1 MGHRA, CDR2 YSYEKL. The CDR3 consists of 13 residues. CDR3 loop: CASSRGGLGEAFF. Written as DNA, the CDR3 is TGCGCCAGCAGTCGGGGGGGGTTGGGTGAAGCTTTCTTT.

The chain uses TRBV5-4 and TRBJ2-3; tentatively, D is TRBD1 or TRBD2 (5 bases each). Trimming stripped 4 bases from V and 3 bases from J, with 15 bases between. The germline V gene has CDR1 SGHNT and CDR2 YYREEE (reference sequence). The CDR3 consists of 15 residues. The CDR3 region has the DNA TGTGCCAGCAGCCAGGGACGGGGAGTAACAGATACGCAGTATTTT. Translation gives CASSQGRGVTDTQYF.

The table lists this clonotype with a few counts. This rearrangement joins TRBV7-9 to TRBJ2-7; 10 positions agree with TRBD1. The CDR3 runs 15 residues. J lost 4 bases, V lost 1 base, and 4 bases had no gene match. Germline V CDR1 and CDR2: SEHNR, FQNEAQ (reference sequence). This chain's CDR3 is CASSLGQGAPYEQYF. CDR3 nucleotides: TGTGCCAGCAGCTTAGGACAGGGGGCCCCTTACGAGCAGTACTTC.

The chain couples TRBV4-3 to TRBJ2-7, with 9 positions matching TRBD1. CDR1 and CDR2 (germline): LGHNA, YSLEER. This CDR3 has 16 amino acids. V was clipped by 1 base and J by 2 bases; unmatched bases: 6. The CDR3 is CASSQGGQGGTYEQYV. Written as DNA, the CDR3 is TGCGCCAGCAGCCAAGGGGGACAGGGAGGGACCTACGAGCAGTACGTC.

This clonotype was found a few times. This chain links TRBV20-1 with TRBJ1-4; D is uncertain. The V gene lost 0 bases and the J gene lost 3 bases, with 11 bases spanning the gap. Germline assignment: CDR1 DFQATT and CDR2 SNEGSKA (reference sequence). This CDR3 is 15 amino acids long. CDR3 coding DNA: TGCAGTGCTAGAGATCCGACTAAGTCTAATGAAAAACTGTTTTTT. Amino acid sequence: CSARDPTKSNEKLFF.

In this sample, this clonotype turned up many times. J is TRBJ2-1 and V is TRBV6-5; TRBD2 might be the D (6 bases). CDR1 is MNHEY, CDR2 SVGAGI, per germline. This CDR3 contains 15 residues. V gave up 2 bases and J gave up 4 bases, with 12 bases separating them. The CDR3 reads CASSYAGRIYNEQFF. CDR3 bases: TGTGCCAGCAGTTACGCGGGGAGAATATACAATGAGCAGTTCTTC.